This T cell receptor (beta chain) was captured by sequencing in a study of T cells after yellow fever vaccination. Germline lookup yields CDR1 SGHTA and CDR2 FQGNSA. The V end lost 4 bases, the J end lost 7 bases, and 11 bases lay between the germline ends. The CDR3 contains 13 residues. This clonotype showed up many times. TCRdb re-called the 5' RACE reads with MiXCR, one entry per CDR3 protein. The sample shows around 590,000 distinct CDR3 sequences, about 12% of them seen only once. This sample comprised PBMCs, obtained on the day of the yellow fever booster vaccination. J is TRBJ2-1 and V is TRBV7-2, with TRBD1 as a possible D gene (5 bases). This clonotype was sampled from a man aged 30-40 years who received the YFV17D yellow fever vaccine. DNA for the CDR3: TGTGCCAGCAGCTCCCAGGGAAGGAATGAGCAGTTCTTC. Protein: CASSSQGRNEQFF.